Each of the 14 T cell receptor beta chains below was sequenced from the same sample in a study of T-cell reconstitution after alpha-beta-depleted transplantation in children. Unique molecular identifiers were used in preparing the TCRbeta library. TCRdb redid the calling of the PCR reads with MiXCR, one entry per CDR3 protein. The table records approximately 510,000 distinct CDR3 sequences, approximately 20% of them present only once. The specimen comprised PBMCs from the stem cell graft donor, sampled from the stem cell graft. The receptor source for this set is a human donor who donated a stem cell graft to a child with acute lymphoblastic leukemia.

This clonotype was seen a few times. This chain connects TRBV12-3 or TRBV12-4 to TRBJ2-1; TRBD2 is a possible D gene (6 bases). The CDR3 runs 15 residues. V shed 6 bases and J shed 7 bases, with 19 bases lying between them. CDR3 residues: CASRPSGSHPNEQFF. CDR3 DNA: TGTGCCAGCAGGCCGAGCGGGTCGCACCCTAATGAGCAGTTCTTC.

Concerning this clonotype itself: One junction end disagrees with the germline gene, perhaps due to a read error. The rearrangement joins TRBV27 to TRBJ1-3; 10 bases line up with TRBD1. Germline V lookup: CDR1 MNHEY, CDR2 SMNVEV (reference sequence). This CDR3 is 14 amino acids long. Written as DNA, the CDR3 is TGTACCAGCAGCCGACAGGGGGCTGATAGCACCATATATTTT. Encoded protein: CTSSRQGADSTIYF.

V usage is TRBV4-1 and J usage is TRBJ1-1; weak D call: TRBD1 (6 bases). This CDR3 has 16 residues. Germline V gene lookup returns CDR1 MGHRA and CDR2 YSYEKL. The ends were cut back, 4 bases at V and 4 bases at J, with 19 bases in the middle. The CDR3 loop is CASSLSRGKGITEAFF. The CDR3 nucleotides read TGCGCCAGCAGCCTCAGTAGGGGGAAAGGGATCACTGAAGCTTTCTTT.

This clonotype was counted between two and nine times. This CDR3 is CSALGDRGYGYTF. The CDR3 coding sequence is TGCAGTGCTTTAGGGGACAGGGGCTATGGCTACACCTTC. The chain combines TRBV20-1 with TRBJ1-2, with 10 positions matching TRBD1. Germline assignment: CDR1 DFQATT and CDR2 SNEGSKA (reference sequence). The CDR3 has 13 amino acids. V gave up 5 bases and J gave up 4 bases; unmatched junction bases: 4.

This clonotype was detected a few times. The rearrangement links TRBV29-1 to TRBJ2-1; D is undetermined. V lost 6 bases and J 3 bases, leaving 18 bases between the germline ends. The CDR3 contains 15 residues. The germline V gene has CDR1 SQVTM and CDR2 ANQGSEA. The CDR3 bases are TGCAGCGTCGATCAGCCGATGACAAGCTACAATGAGCAGTTCTTC. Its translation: CSVDQPMTSYNEQFF.

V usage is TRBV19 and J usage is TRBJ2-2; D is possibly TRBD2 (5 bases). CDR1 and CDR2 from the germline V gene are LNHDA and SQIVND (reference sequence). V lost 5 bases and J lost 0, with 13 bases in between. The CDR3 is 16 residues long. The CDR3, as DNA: TGTGCCAGTAGTCTTCGGGGAGCACCGAACACCGGGGAGCTGTTTTTT. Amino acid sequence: CASSLRGAPNTGELFF.

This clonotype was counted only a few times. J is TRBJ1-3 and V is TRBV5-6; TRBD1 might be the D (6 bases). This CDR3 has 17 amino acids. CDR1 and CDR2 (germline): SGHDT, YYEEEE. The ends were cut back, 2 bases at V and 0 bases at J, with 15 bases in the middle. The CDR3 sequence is CASSFTTGRSSGNTIYF. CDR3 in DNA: TGTGCCAGCAGCTTCACCACAGGGAGATCCTCTGGAAACACCATATATTTT.

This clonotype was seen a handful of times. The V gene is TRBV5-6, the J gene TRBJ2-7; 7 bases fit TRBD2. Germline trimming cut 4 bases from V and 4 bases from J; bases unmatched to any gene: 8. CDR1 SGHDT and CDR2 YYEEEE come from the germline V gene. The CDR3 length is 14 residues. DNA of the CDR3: TGTGCCAGCAGCCGGAGAACTAGCGCTTACGAGCAGTACTTC. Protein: CASSRRTSAYEQYF.

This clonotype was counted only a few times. CDR3 residues: CAIMATGSEQYF. The CDR3 DNA is TGTGCCATCATGGCTACCGGTAGCGAGCAGTACTTC. The V gene is TRBV10-3, the J gene TRBJ2-7; no definite D call. CDR3 length: 12 amino acids. Trimming took 7 bases from V and 6 from J, leaving 13 bases between them. CDR1 is ENHRY, CDR2 SYGVKD, per germline.

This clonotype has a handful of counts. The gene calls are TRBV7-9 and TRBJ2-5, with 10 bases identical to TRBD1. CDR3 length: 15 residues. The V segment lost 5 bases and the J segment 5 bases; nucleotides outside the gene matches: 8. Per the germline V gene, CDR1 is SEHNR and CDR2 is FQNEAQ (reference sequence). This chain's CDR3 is CASSQGDRGFETQYF. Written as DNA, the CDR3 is TGTGCCAGCAGCCAGGGGGACAGGGGATTTGAGACCCAGTACTTC.

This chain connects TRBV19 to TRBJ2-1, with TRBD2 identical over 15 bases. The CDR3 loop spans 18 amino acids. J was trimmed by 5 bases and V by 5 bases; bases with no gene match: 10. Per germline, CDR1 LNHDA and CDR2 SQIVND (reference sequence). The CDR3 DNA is TGTGCCAGTAGTCCTTGGACTAGCGGGAGGGCCCGGGACAATGAGCAGTTCTTC. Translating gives CASSPWTSGRARDNEQFF.

CDR3 nucleotide sequence: TGTGCCACCAGCAGGCAGGGGGGTTACAATGAGCAGTTCTTC. Residues: CATSRQGGYNEQFF. V usage is TRBV15 and J usage is TRBJ2-1; a possible D gene is TRBD1 (7 bases). Germline CDR1 LNHNV, CDR2 YYDKDF (reference sequence). The CDR3 is made up of 14 amino acids. Trimming cost V 3 bases and J 4 bases, with 10 bases left between them.

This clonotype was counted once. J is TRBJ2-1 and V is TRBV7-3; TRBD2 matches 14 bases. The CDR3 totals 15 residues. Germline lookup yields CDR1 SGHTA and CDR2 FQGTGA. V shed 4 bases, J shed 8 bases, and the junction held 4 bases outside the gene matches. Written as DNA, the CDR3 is TGTGCCAGCAGCTACGGACTAGCGGGAGGTTATGAGCAGTTCTTC. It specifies CASSYGLAGGYEQFF. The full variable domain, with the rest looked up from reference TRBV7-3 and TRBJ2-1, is GAGVSQTPSNKVTEKGKYVELRCDPISGHTALYWYRQSLGQGPEFLIYFQGTGAADDSGLPNDRFFAVRPEGSVSTLKIQRTERGDSAVYLCASSYGLAGGYEQFFGPGTRLTVL.

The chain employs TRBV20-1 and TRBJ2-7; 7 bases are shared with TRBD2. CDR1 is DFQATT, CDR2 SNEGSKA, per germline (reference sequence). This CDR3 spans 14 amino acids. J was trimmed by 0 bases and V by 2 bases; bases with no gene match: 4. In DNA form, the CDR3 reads TGCAGTGCTAGATTGACGGGGGGCTCCTACGAGCAGTACTTC. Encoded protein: CSARLTGGSYEQYF.